The present TCR beta chain was sequenced within a study of OX40 agonist ivuxolimab in advanced cancers. With respect to the entire study: Ivuxolimab, which targeted the costimulatory receptor OX40 (CD134), was an agonistic, fully human IgG2 monoclonal antibody. The monotherapy dose-escalation portion (N of about 47 patients) of the phase I ivuxolimab trial is reported in the paper. Patients were allowed to have had prior anti-PD-1, anti-PD-L1 or anti-CTLA-4 therapy, and 40% of the dose-escalation patients had been treated with checkpoint inhibitors. Peripheral TCRbeta sequencing aimed to test whether ivuxolimab altered TCR sequence diversity and caused clonal T-cell expansion. Three dose-escalation patients achieved partial responses, one with hepatocellular carcinoma and two with cutaneous melanoma. Intravenous ivuxolimab was administered to patients every 2 weeks at six dose levels: 0.01, 0.1, 0.3, 1.5, 3 and 10 mg/kg. In the dose-escalation cohort, more than 75% of patients were male, and the mean age was approximately 60 years, with a range of about 23 to 90. Of the approximately 50 dose-escalation patients, hepatocellular carcinoma was present in some 19, melanoma in some 15, renal cell carcinoma in 9 and head and neck cancer in 9.

The research as a whole found: Low levels of normalized T-cell clonal expansion were also seen in some nonresponding patients. At doses from 0.1 to 3.0 mg/kg, clonal expansion was seen in both CD4+ and CD8+ blood T cells between baseline and week 6. After ivuxolimab, expanded clones were on average more numerous among CD8+ T cells than among CD4+ T cells. Which antigens the clonally expanded peripheral T cells were specific for was not determined. In partial responders in the 0.1-3.0 mg/kg groups, normalized peripheral clonal expansion was found to be among the lowest, especially among CD8+ T cells.

Patients with a history of autoimmune disease or receiving systemic immunosuppression were excluded from the trial. Peripheral blood for TCR sequencing was collected from all dose cohorts at baseline, on cycle 4 day 1, and on cycle 7 day 1. The samples were drawn from a first-in-human, open-label, multicenter phase I dose-escalation trial of ivuxolimab. Adults with locally advanced or metastatic melanoma, renal cell carcinoma, hepatocellular carcinoma or head and neck squamous cell carcinoma were enrolled in the trial. CD4+ and CD8+ T cells were sorted separately from peripheral blood before TCR sequencing. Remarks on this clone: The target of this receptor is not known. One base away there is no much larger clone; base qualities are not given.

Reading the germline V gene gives CDR1 MDHEN and CDR2 SYDVKM. V loses 5 bases, J loses 8 bases, and the germline ends lie 10 bases apart. Reading from cysteine to phenylalanine, the CDR3 counts 12 amino acids. Only the CDR3 DNA stays, 36 bases, in frame from base 1. Genomic DNA was isolated from the sorted cells so that the TCRbeta CDR3 region could be sequenced. TCRbeta CDR3 regions were sequenced using the immunoSEQ Assay. Imported from immuneACCESS, the table was reduced by TCRdb to in-frame sequences with V and J called. These copies leave out some clones; in studies compared against another copy, an unresolved V gene accounts for under half, and the cause of the remainder is not known. Counted in this sample were under 150,000 clones; 75% to 90% of them appeared once. The top ten constitute 0.5% to 0.7% of the sample.

The sample in question was CD4+ or CD8+ T cells sorted from blood, obtained in a trial of the OX40 agonist ivuxolimab. The TCR originated in an adult with an advanced solid tumor such as melanoma, head and neck, liver or kidney cancer. The sequence joins TRBV28 to TRBJ2-4; the D gene is not confidently resolved. The DNA sequence reads TGTGCCAGCAGTGCATCCAACGACATTCAGTACTTC. It is translated as CASSASNDIQYF.